These 15 T cell receptor beta chains share one sample of origin, sequenced in a study of naive and memory T cell subsets. An oligonucleotide containing a UMI was ligated to the 3' end of TCR cDNA. Four PCR rounds used nested alpha and beta constant region primers plus the SP2 primer. MiXCR, run by TCRdb on the 5' RACE reads, gives a single entry per CDR3 protein. The table includes about 48,000 distinct CDR3 sequences, over 3.5% detected once. The receptors here all came from a female donor in good health.

This clonotype was picked up many times. This sequence joins TRBV6-2 or TRBV6-3 and TRBJ2-4; D ambiguous. The CDR3 consists of 13 residues. The germline V and J ends were trimmed by 7 bases and 7 bases, with 14 bases remaining between them. Germline-derived CDR1 and CDR2 are MNHEY and SVGEGT. The CDR3 bases are TGTGCCAGCACGCCCGTCCAAGCGAACATTCAGTACTTC. It specifies CASTPVQANIQYF.

This clonotype appeared many times. The chain uses TRBV29-1 and TRBJ2-2; D is undetermined. With 0 bases removed from V and 5 bases from J, the gap between germline ends came to 16 bases. This CDR3 comprises 16 residues. The germline gives CDR1 SQVTM, CDR2 ANQGSEA. CDR3 residues: CSVEDQESGFTGELFF. As DNA, the CDR3 is TGCAGCGTTGAAGACCAGGAGTCGGGTTTTACCGGGGAGCTGTTTTTT.

This clonotype was observed many times. The CDR3 coding sequence is TGTGCCAGCAAGGAGGCACGGCGGGTTCCTGGCTACACCTTC. This codes for CASKEARRVPGYTF. This chain joins TRBV6-5 and TRBJ1-2; D gene unclear. This CDR3 has 14 amino acids. Germline lookup yields CDR1 MNHEY and CDR2 SVGAGI. With 7 bases removed from V and 7 bases from J, the gap between germline ends came to 19 bases.

This clonotype was detected many times. The J gene is TRBJ2-7, the V gene TRBV4-1, with 11 nucleotides matching TRBD2. The CDR3 totals 15 residues. V lost 4 bases and J lost 5; bases outside the gene matches: 7. From germline, CDR1 is MGHRA and CDR2 YSYEKL. CDR3 sequence: CASSPLAGVVDEQYF. As DNA, the CDR3 is TGCGCCAGCAGCCCACTAGCGGGAGTCGTAGACGAGCAGTACTTC.

The table lists this clonotype with a few counts. V gene TRBV6-1 combines with J gene TRBJ1-1; 8 positions agree with TRBD1. This CDR3 spans 16 amino acids. From germline, CDR1 is MNHNS and CDR2 SASEGT. V was clipped by 4 bases and J by 5 bases; unmatched bases: 12. The CDR3 DNA is TGTGCCAGCAGTGCTGGGCAGGGGGCAAGCTGGACTGAAGCTTTCTTT. Protein sequence: CASSAGQGASWTEAFF.

Ten or more counts support this clonotype. The rearrangement joins TRBV2 to TRBJ2-2, with 9 bases fitting TRBD1. Trimming cost V 6 bases and J 1 base; bases outside gene matches: 3. This CDR3 spans 15 amino acids. Germline V lookup: CDR1 SNHLY, CDR2 FYNNEI. The CDR3 reads CASSGQGLNTGELFF. The CDR3 coding sequence is TGTGCCAGCAGCGGACAGGGGCTGAACACCGGGGAGCTGTTTTTT.

On this clonotype itself: A much larger clone sits a single nucleotide away, making a read error possible. V usage is TRBV5-5 and J usage is TRBJ1-5; 8 bases map to TRBD1. V shed 9 bases, J shed 4 bases, and the junction held 9 bases outside the gene matches. Germline V lookup: CDR1 SGHKS, CDR2 YYEKEE (reference sequence). This CDR3 is 14 amino acids long. The CDR3 DNA sequence: TGTGCCAACAGTTCCGGACAGGGTAATCAGCCCCAGCATTTT. It encodes CANSSGQGNQPQHF.

The chain combines TRBV12-3 or TRBV12-4 with TRBJ2-4, with D maybe TRBD1 (7 bases). Trimming took 4 bases from V and 3 from J, leaving 22 bases between them. The CDR3 loop spans 18 amino acids. In DNA form, the CDR3 reads TGTGCCAGCAGTTACTATTCCTCCAGACAGGGAGGCAAAAACATTCAGTACTTC. It is translated as CASSYYSSRQGGKNIQYF.

This clonotype has at least ten counts. CDR3 loop: CASSVEAYVGGYTF. CDR3 nucleotides: TGTGCCAGCAGCGTCGAGGCATACGTTGGTGGCTACACCTTC. The gene calls are TRBV14 and TRBJ1-2; D is ambiguous. The V gene's germline CDR1 is SGHDN and CDR2 FVKESK. The CDR3 covers 14 residues. Trimming pared 5 bases from V and 7 bases from J, leaving 17 bases between.

In nucleotides, the CDR3 is TGTGCCTGGAGAGGTGTGTCTACCTACAATGAGCAGTTCTTC. This translates into CAWRGVSTYNEQFF. The V and J genes are TRBV30 and TRBJ2-1; the D is unclear. With 3 bases removed from V and 2 bases from J, the gap between germline ends came to 11 bases. CDR3 length: 14 amino acids. Looked up from germline, CDR1 is GTSNPN and CDR2 is SVGIG (reference sequence).

This clonotype was observed at least ten times. The V gene is TRBV6-5, the J gene TRBJ2-7; 10 bases align to TRBD1. This CDR3 spans 13 amino acids. J was trimmed by 4 bases and V by 6 bases; bases with no gene match: 3. Germline values: CDR1 MNHEY, CDR2 SVGAGI. DNA of the CDR3: TGTGCCAGCAGATTGGGACAGGGGTACGAGCAGTACTTC. It translates to CASRLGQGYEQYF.

Worth noting for this clonotype: Just one base apart from a much larger clone, this may be a read error. The J gene is TRBJ1-1, the V gene TRBV29-1; the D gene is possibly TRBD1 (5 bases). This CDR3 spans 14 amino acids. V dropped 4 bases and J dropped 2 bases, with 14 bases sitting between them. Germline CDR1 and CDR2: SQVTM and ANQGSEA. The CDR3 DNA reads TGCAGCGTTGCCACTACAGGATGCAACACTGAAGCTTTCTTT. Translating it yields CSVATTGCNTEAFF.

At least ten counts were recorded for this clonotype. The rearrangement links TRBV29-1 to TRBJ2-2; D not resolved. V lost 4 bases, J lost 7 bases, and 7 bases lay in between. Per germline, CDR1 SQVTM and CDR2 ANQGSEA. The length of the CDR3 is 11 residues. CDR3 DNA sequence: TGCAGCGTTGGGAAGATCGGGGAGCTGTTTTTT. Amino acids: CSVGKIGELFF.

The CDR3 DNA reads as TGTGCCAGCATCTCCCGAGTGAGCACCGGGGAGCTGTTTTTT. Translated: CASISRVSTGELFF. J is TRBJ2-2 and V is TRBV12-3 or TRBV12-4; D unresolved. This CDR3 is built from 14 residues. V was cut by 7 bases and J by 4 bases, with 13 bases left in between.

This clonotype was observed many times. V is TRBV2 and J is TRBJ2-7; 7 bases map to TRBD2. Germline lookup yields CDR1 SNHLY and CDR2 FYNNEI. With V trimmed by 5 bases and J by 0 bases, 7 bases remained unmatched. The CDR3 spans 15 residues. In nucleotides, the CDR3 is TGTGCCAGCAGTCAGAGACTAGCCCTCTCCTACGAGCAGTACTTC. Its translation is CASSQRLALSYEQYF. The complete variable domain, with remaining parts taken from reference TRBV2 and TRBJ2-7, reads EPEVTQTPSHQVTQMGQEVILRCVPISNHLYFYWYRQILGQKVEFLVSFYNNEISEKSEIFDDQFSVERPDGSNFTLKIRSTKLEDSAMYFCASSQRLALSYEQYFGPGTRLTVT.